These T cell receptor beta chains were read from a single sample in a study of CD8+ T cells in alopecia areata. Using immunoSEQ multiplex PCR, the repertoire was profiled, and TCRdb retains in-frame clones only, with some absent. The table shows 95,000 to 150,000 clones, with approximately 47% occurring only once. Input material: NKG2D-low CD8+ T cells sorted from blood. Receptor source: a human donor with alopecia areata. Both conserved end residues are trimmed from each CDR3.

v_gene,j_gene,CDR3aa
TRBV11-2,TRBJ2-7,ASSTDSYEQY
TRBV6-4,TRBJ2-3,ASSDSTGGDTQY
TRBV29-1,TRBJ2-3,SALVDDTQY
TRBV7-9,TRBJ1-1,ASSSLRRGNTEAF
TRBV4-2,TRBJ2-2,ASSQEEGDYTGELF
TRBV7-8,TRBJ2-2,ASSLAGYTGELF
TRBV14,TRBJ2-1,ASSQDVGLAGHNEQF
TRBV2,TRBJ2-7,AGQADQGPY
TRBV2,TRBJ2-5,ASSDVVAGVMETQY
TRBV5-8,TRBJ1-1,ASSPWGAEAF
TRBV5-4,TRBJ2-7,ASSLGGEQY
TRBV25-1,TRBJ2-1,ASSEGGQVYTEQF
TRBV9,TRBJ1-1,ASSVAPNTEAF
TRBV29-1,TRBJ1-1,SANQGGTEAF
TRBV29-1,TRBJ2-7,SVEMESYEQY
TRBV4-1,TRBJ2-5,ASSPSDLRGETQY